The 31 T cell receptor beta chains in this list originate from one sample, sequenced in a study of early T cells in non-severe SARS-CoV-2 infection. TCRdb re-called the 5' RACE reads with MiXCR, one entry per CDR3 protein. The table lists about 70,000 distinct CDR3 sequences, 11% of them singletons. The material sequenced was whole blood. The receptors were sampled from an adult who was a healthcare worker with PCR-confirmed SARS-CoV-2 infection or an uninfected control (not recorded which).

This chain connects TRBV10-3 to TRBJ2-3, with TRBD2 matching over 10 bases. V trimming: 2 bases; J trimming: 1 base; junction bases outside the gene matches: 0. This CDR3 is 15 amino acids long. Germline V gives CDR1 ENHRY, CDR2 SYGVKD. The CDR3 protein is CAISETSGGTDTQYF. The CDR3 DNA sequence: TGTGCCATCAGTGAGACTAGCGGGGGCACAGATACGCAGTATTTT.

The genes are TRBV18 and TRBJ1-2; D not certain. From germline, CDR1 is KGHSH and CDR2 LQKENI. The germline V and J ends were trimmed by 4 bases and 2 bases, with 11 bases remaining between them. This CDR3 contains 14 residues. The CDR3 sequence is CASSRDLGNYGYTF. As DNA, the CDR3 is TGTGCCAGCTCACGTGATTTGGGCAACTATGGCTACACCTTC.

The rearrangement links TRBV10-1 to TRBJ2-3; possible D gene TRBD2, 5 bases. The CDR3 runs 14 residues. V was cut by 4 bases and J by 4 bases, with 12 bases left in between. The germline V gene has CDR1 WNHNN and CDR2 SYGVQD (reference sequence). This chain's CDR3 is CASSGAGSSDTQYF. The CDR3 DNA reads TGCGCCAGCAGTGGGGCGGGCTCCTCAGATACGCAGTATTTT.

This clonotype was seen more than once but under ten times. The chain combines TRBV29-1 with TRBJ1-4; D perhaps matches TRBD1 (6 bases). Looked up from germline, CDR1 is SQVTM and CDR2 is ANQGSEA. Trimming shortened V by 4 bases and J by 8 bases, and 17 bases separated the two germline ends. The CDR3 totals 14 residues. The CDR3 loop reads CSVVGLTGEEKLFF. The DNA for the CDR3 is TGCAGCGTTGTGGGTTTGACAGGAGAGGAAAAACTGTTTTTT.

This clonotype was found many times. This chain connects TRBV10-3 to TRBJ2-7, with D possibly being TRBD1 or TRBD2 (5 bases each). Germline V gives CDR1 ENHRY, CDR2 SYGVKD. The CDR3 is made up of 14 amino acids. The V gene lost 2 bases and the J gene lost 2 bases, with 10 bases spanning the gap. The CDR3 region has the DNA TGTGCCATCAGTGAGGGGACGGTTCCCTACGAGCAGTACTTC. Translation gives CAISEGTVPYEQYF.

This clonotype was picked up a small number of times. CDR3 loop: CSARSSGVDTQYF. DNA of the CDR3: TGCAGTGCTAGGTCTAGTGGGGTAGATACGCAGTATTTT. This chain connects TRBV20-1 to TRBJ2-3; D unclear. Germline V gene lookup returns CDR1 DFQATT and CDR2 SNEGSKA (reference sequence). The length of the CDR3 is 13 residues. The V gene lost 3 bases and the J gene lost 5 bases, with 12 bases spanning the gap.

The V and J genes are TRBV11-2 and TRBJ1-2, with D unresolved. V lost 5 bases to trimming and J lost 11 bases, with 15 bases between them. CDR3 size: 12 residues. Germline loops: CDR1 SGHAT, CDR2 FQNNGV. The DNA for the CDR3 is TGTGCCAGCAGCCCGACTCGAGGGCTTTACACCTTC. It translates to CASSPTRGLYTF.

The chain recombines TRBV9 with TRBJ2-7; TRBD2 agrees at 7 bases. Germline values: CDR1 SGDLS, CDR2 YYNGEE. The CDR3 is 14 amino acids. V trimming: 4 bases; J trimming: 1 base; junction bases outside the gene matches: 5. In DNA form, the CDR3 reads TGTGCCAGCAGCCGAGCGGGACCATCCTACGAGCAGTACTTC. Its protein product is CASSRAGPSYEQYF.

This clonotype was observed at least ten times. This chain connects TRBV27 to TRBJ1-1; D is undetermined. The CDR3 sequence is 13 residues long. V was clipped by 2 bases and J by 0 bases, with 4 bases between them. Germline V CDR1 and CDR2: MNHEY, SMNVEV (reference sequence). The CDR3 DNA reads TGTGCCAGCAGTTTAATACTGAACACTGAAGCTTTCTTT. It codes for CASSLILNTEAFF.

This clonotype has just a few counts. The rearrangement uses TRBV4-1 and TRBJ2-3; 13 bases agree with TRBD2. The V and J ends lost 9 bases and 6 bases, in that order; junction bases with no gene match: 6. The V gene's germline CDR1 is MGHRA and CDR2 YSYEKL. This CDR3 spans 14 amino acids. The CDR3 sequence: CASQGLAGVDTQYF. The CDR3 DNA is TGCGCCAGTCAAGGACTAGCGGGGGTCGATACGCAGTATTTT.

The chain recombines TRBV7-2 with TRBJ2-7, with 8 positions matching TRBD1. The CDR3 loop spans 14 amino acids. The junction had 6 bases not matched to a gene; V was cut back by 6 bases and J by 2 bases. Germline CDR1 is SGHTA and CDR2 is FQGNSA. CDR3: CASRTGTGAYEQYF. CDR3 coding DNA: TGTGCCAGCAGAACTGGGACAGGAGCCTACGAGCAGTACTTC.

This clonotype has only a few counts. This rearrangement joins TRBV3-1 to TRBJ2-7; 7 nucleotides line up with TRBD1. CDR1 LGHDT and CDR2 YNNKEL come from the germline V gene (reference sequence). The CDR3 sequence is 15 residues long. The V gene end was trimmed by 3 bases and the J gene end by 1 base; junction bases not matched to a gene: 6. The CDR3 DNA follows: TGTGCCAGCAGCCACCTCGGGACAGTTTCCTACGAGCAGTACTTC. Protein sequence: CASSHLGTVSYEQYF.

This clonotype appeared a few times. The chain uses TRBV7-9 and TRBJ1-5; D call uncertain. This CDR3 region has 13 residues. Germline assignment: CDR1 SEHNR and CDR2 FQNEAQ (reference sequence). The V and J ends lost 4 bases and 3 bases respectively, with 7 bases between them. CDR3 sequence (DNA): TGTGCCAGCAGCTCCAGTGACAATCAGCCCCAGCATTTT. Amino acids: CASSSSDNQPQHF.

This chain links TRBV19 with TRBJ1-1; D possibly corresponds to TRBD1 (6 bases). The CDR3 loop spans 14 amino acids. Germline assignment: CDR1 LNHDA and CDR2 SQIVND (reference sequence). Trimming left V 7 bases short and J 1 base short, with 13 bases between. CDR3 DNA sequence: TGTGCCAGTACCAGGGGACGGGAGAACACTGAAGCTTTCTTT. Residues: CASTRGRENTEAFF.

This clonotype turned up a few times. This chain uses TRBV7-2 with TRBJ2-1; a possible D gene is TRBD1 (5 bases). The CDR3 spans 13 residues. The germline CDR1 and CDR2 sequences are SGHTA and FQGNSA. With 5 bases removed from V and 4 bases from J, the gap between germline ends came to 9 bases. In DNA, the CDR3 is TGTGCCAGCAGCAGACAGTCTTACAATGAGCAGTTCTTC. Its protein product is CASSRQSYNEQFF.

This clonotype was detected many times. The chain employs TRBV29-1 and TRBJ1-4; D is uncertain. V dropped 5 bases and J dropped 5 bases, with 12 bases sitting between them. This CDR3 contains 13 residues. CDR1 and CDR2 (germline): SQVTM, ANQGSEA. The chain's CDR3 is CSVNTLGNEKLFF. The DNA of the CDR3 is TGCAGCGTTAACACCCTCGGAAATGAAAAACTGTTTTTT.

The J gene is TRBJ2-3, the V gene TRBV12-5; maybe TRBD2 (6 bases). CDR3 size: 15 residues. The V gene lost 0 bases and the J gene lost 2 bases, with 9 bases spanning the gap. Germline CDR1 LGHNT, CDR2 FRNRAP. Here the CDR3 reads CASGLVAGFTDTQYF. Written as DNA, the CDR3 is TGTGCTAGTGGTTTGGTGGCGGGGTTCACAGATACGCAGTATTTT.

This clonotype was recorded at least ten times. The chain has TRBV5-1 and TRBJ2-3; 12 bases are a match to TRBD2. The length of the CDR3 is 16 residues. V shed 3 bases, J shed 1 base, and the junction held 3 bases outside the gene matches. Germline V CDR1 and CDR2: SGHRS, YFSETQ. As DNA, the CDR3 is TGCGCCAGCAGCTCCCTAGCGGGGGGGCGCACAGATACGCAGTATTTT. It encodes CASSSLAGGRTDTQYF. Variable domain in full (rest from reference TRBV5-1 and TRBJ2-3): KAGVTQTPRYLIKTRGQQVTLSCSPISGHRSVSWYQQTPGQGLQFLFEYFSETQRNKGNFPGRFSGRQFSNSRSEMNVSTLELGDSALYLCASSSLAGGRTDTQYFGPGTRLTVL.

The J gene is TRBJ2-5, the V gene TRBV7-2; 14 positions agree with TRBD2. This CDR3 region has 17 residues. Germline V gives CDR1 SGHTA, CDR2 FQGNSA. The J segment lost 2 bases and the V segment lost 5 bases, leaving 7 bases of the junction unmatched. CDR3 sequence reads: CASSRTSGGPLQETQYF. CDR3 bases: TGTGCCAGCAGCAGGACTAGCGGGGGGCCACTTCAAGAGACCCAGTACTTC.

This clonotype was recorded at least ten times. The chain combines TRBV11-3 with TRBJ2-1, with 7 bases identical to TRBD2. CDR1 is SGHNT, CDR2 YENEEA, per germline. The V segment lost 3 bases and the J segment 6 bases; nucleotides outside the gene matches: 5. This CDR3 comprises 14 residues. CDR3 coding DNA: TGTGCCAGCAGCTTCCGCAGCGGGGTCAATGAGCAGTTCTTC. Translated, it gives CASSFRSGVNEQFF.

This clonotype has more than one count but fewer than ten. This chain links TRBV28 with TRBJ1-6; D gene ambiguous. The ends were cut back, 3 bases at V and 9 bases at J, with 12 bases in the middle. This CDR3 has 14 amino acids. From germline, CDR1 is MDHEN and CDR2 SYDVKM. The CDR3 bases are TGTGCCAGCAGTTTGAGTGAAGGCGGTTCACCCCTCCACTTT. Its protein product is CASSLSEGGSPLHF.

This clonotype was seen only a few times. The rearrangement uses TRBV5-1 and TRBJ2-1; 11 bases are a match to TRBD2. V shed 4 bases, J shed 6 bases, and the junction held 6 bases outside the gene matches. The CDR3 is 15 amino acids. Germline V gives CDR1 SGHRS, CDR2 YFSETQ. This CDR3 is CASSRGTSGPNEQFF. Written as DNA, the CDR3 is TGCGCCAGCAGCCGGGGGACTAGCGGACCCAATGAGCAGTTCTTC. Supplemented by reference TRBV5-1 and TRBJ2-1, the full variable domain reads KAGVTQTPRYLIKTRGQQVTLSCSPISGHRSVSWYQQTPGQGLQFLFEYFSETQRNKGNFPGRFSGRQFSNSRSEMNVSTLELGDSALYLCASSRGTSGPNEQFFGPGTRLTVL.

This chain connects TRBV20-1 to TRBJ2-2, with D perhaps TRBD2 (6 bases). This CDR3 contains 15 residues. Germline loops: CDR1 DFQATT, CDR2 SNEGSKA (reference sequence). V gave up 0 bases and J gave up 3 bases, with 11 bases separating them. CDR3 coding DNA: TGCAGTGCTAGAGATGAGACTAGGGACACCGGGGAGCTGTTTTTT. Its protein is CSARDETRDTGELFF.

This clonotype was recorded at least ten times. DNA for the CDR3: TGCGCCAGCAGCTTGGCCTCTGGCGGGGGGCACCAAGAGACCCAGTACTTC. As protein: CASSLASGGGHQETQYF. V and J are TRBV5-1 and TRBJ2-5, with 8 bases fitting TRBD2. Germline CDR1 and CDR2: SGHRS and YFSETQ. The V and J ends lost 0 bases and 0 bases, in that order; junction bases with no gene match: 7. The CDR3 sequence is 17 residues long.

In this sample, this clonotype turned up many times. This chain uses TRBV4-1 with TRBJ2-6; 7 nucleotides line up with TRBD1. J lost 0 bases, V lost 6 bases, and 2 bases had no gene match. The germline CDR1 and CDR2 sequences are MGHRA and YSYEKL. The CDR3 runs 15 residues. The CDR3 protein is CASRPGGSGANVLTF. In nucleotides, the CDR3 is TGCGCCAGCAGGCCAGGGGGCTCTGGGGCCAACGTCCTGACTTTC.

This clonotype has ten or more counts. The V and J genes are TRBV4-2 and TRBJ1-2; unclear D gene. CDR3 length: 13 amino acids. Germline lookup yields CDR1 LGHNA and CDR2 YNFKEQ. The V end lost 0 bases, the J end lost 4 bases, and 6 bases lay between the germline ends. Here the CDR3 DNA reads TGTGCCAGCAGCCAAGATTCGCCCTATGGCTACACCTTC. Translation: CASSQDSPYGYTF.

This clonotype was seen a handful of times. This sequence joins TRBV29-1 and TRBJ2-3; 9 nucleotides line up with TRBD1. J lost 3 bases, V lost 3 bases, and 13 bases had no gene match. Germline-derived CDR1 and CDR2 are SQVTM and ANQGSEA. The CDR3 length is 17 residues. In nucleotides, the CDR3 is TGCAGCGTTGACGGGGACGTGACAGGGGGTTGGACAGATACGCAGTATTTT. It encodes CSVDGDVTGGWTDTQYF.

The rearrangement links TRBV29-1 to TRBJ2-7; D may be TRBD2 (6 bases). The ends were cut back, 4 bases at V and 2 bases at J, with 9 bases in the middle. The V gene's germline CDR1 is SQVTM and CDR2 ANQGSEA. This CDR3 is 12 amino acids long. CDR3 amino acids: CSVVRGAYEQYF. CDR3 nucleotides: TGCAGCGTTGTCCGCGGGGCCTACGAGCAGTACTTC.

The chain carries TRBV2 and TRBJ2-7, with D tentatively TRBD2 (6 bases). The CDR3 covers 12 residues. Germline V gives CDR1 SNHLY, CDR2 FYNNEI. V lost 3 bases to trimming and J lost 9 bases, with 12 bases between them. The CDR3 nucleotides are TGTGCCAGCAGTGATTTAGGGACTGTGCAGTACTTC. Its protein product is CASSDLGTVQYF.

V gene TRBV30 combines with J gene TRBJ2-1; no definite D call. Trimming removed 8 bases from V and 4 bases from J, with 12 bases in between. CDR3 length: 12 residues. CDR1 is GTSNPN and CDR2 is SVGIG in the germline V gene (reference sequence). CDR3 bases: TGTGCCCGTGACCGGGTTTACAATGAGCAGTTCTTC. This translates into CARDRVYNEQFF.

The rearrangement joins TRBV11-2 to TRBJ2-1, with no clear D. Trimming removed 7 bases from V and 2 bases from J, with 12 bases in between. In germline, CDR1 is SGHAT, CDR2 FQNNGV. This CDR3 comprises 14 residues. The CDR3 nucleotides read TGTGCCAGCACCTACTCAGGCGCCTACAATGAGCAGTTCTTC. As protein: CASTYSGAYNEQFF.